This entry is about one T cell receptor (beta chain). This entry belongs to a study of shared clonotypes between healthy human individuals. Naive CD8 cells lacked CD45RO, underwent positive selection for CCR7 and left out terminally differentiated effector memory CD45RA+ cells. This table comes from immunoSEQ multiplex PCR, and its TCRdb copy is limited to in-frame clones, with some not included. The table records a few million clones, approximately 92% of them present only once. This CDR3 is built from 18 residues. The germline gives CDR1 MDHEN, CDR2 SYDVKM. The V and J ends lost 3 bases and 0 bases, in that order; junction bases with no gene match: 10.

The TCR originated in a man between 18 and 29 years old in good health. Some clones in this sample may be carry-over from other donors' samples. Sequenced material: naive CD8+ T cells from PBMCs. This chain joins TRBV28 and TRBJ2-4; TRBD1 agrees at 8 bases. The CDR3 region has the DNA TGTGCCAGCAGTTTCTTTGTCATGGACAGGGTAGCCAAAAACATTCAGTACTTC. It is translated as CASSFFVMDRVAKNIQYF. Together with reference TRBV28 and TRBJ2-4, the CDR3 gives the full variable domain: DVKVTQSSRYLVKRTGEKVFLECVQDMDHENMFWYRQDPGLGLRLIYFSYDVKMKEKGDIPEGYSVSREKKERFSLILESASTNQTSMYLCASSFFVMDRVAKNIQYFGAGTRLSVL.